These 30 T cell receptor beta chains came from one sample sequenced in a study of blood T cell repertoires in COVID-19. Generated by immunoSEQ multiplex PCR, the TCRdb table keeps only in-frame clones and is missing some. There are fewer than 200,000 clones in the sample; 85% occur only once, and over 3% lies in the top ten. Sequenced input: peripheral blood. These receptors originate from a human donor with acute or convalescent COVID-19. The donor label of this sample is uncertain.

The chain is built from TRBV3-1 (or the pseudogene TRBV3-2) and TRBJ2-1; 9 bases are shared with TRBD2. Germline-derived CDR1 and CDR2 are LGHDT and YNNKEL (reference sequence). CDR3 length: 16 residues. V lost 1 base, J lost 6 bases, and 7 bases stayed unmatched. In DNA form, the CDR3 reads TGTGCCAGCAGCCAAGTCTCGGCTAGCGGGGCCAATGAGCAGTTCTTC. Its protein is CASSQVSASGANEQFF.

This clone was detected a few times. The CDR3 protein is CASSGRTGSVDEQYF. Here the CDR3 DNA reads TGTGCCAGTAGTGGCCGGACAGGGTCCGTAGACGAGCAGTACTTC. The genes are TRBV19 and TRBJ2-7; 8 nucleotides match TRBD1. CDR3 length: 15 residues. Germline assignment: CDR1 LNHDA and CDR2 SQIVND (reference sequence). Losses at the gene ends were 5 bases for V and 5 bases for J; bases not matched to a gene: 11.

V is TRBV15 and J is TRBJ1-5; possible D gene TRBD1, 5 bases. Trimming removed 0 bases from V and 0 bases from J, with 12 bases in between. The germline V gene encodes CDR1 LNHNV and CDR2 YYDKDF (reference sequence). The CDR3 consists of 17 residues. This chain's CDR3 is CATSRDLRVYSNQPQHF. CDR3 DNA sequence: TGTGCCACCAGCAGAGATCTCAGGGTGTATAGCAATCAGCCCCAGCATTTT. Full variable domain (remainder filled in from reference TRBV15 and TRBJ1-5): DAMVIQNPRYQVTQFGKPVTLSCSQTLNHNVMYWYQQKSSQAPKLLFHYYDKDFNNEADTPDNFQSRRPNTSFCFLDIRSPGLGDTAMYLCATSRDLRVYSNQPQHFGDGTRLSIL.

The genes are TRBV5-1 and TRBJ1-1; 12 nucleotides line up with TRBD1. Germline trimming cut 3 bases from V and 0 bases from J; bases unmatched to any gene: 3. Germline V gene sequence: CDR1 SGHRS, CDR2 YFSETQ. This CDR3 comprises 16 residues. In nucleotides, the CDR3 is TGCGCCAGCAGCTGGCGGGACAGGGGGCTGAACACTGAAGCTTTCTTT. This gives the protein CASSWRDRGLNTEAFF.

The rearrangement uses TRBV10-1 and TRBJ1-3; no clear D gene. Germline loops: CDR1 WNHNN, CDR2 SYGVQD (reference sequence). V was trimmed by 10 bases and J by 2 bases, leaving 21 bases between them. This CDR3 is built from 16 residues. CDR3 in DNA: TGCGCCACCCGAGCTGGAGGCCCTCGGACTGGAAACACCATATATTTT. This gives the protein CATRAGGPRTGNTIYF.

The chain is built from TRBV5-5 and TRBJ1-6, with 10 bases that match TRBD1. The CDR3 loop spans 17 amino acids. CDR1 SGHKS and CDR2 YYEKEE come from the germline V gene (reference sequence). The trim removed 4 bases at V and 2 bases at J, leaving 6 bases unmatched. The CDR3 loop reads CASSLGQGGPYNSPLHF. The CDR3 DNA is TGTGCCAGCAGCCTTGGACAGGGGGGGCCCTATAATTCACCCCTCCACTTT.

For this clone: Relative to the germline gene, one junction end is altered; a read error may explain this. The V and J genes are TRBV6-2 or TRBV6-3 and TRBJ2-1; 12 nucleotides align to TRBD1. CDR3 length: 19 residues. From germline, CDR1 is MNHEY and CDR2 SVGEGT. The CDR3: CANSYKGQGAISTYNEQFF. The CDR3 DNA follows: TGTGCCAACAGTTACAAGGGACAGGGGGCTATCTCAACCTACAATGAGCAGTTCTTC.

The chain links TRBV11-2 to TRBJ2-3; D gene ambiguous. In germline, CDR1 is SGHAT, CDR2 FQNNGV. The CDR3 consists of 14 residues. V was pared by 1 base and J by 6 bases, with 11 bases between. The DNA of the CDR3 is TGTGCCAGCAGCTTAGGGCTGTCTTGGGATACGCAGTATTTT. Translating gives CASSLGLSWDTQYF.

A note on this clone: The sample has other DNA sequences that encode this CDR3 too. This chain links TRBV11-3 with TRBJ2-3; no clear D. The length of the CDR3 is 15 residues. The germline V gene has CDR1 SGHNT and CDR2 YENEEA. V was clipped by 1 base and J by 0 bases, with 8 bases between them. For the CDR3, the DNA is TGTGCCAGCAGCTTAGGTGGCGGAAGCACAGATACGCAGTATTTT. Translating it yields CASSLGGGSTDTQYF.

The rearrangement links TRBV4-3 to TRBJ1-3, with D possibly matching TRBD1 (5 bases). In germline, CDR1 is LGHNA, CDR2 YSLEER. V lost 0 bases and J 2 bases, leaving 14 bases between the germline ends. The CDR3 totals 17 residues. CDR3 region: CASSQEVSGAPGNTIYF. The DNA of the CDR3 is TGCGCCAGCAGCCAAGAAGTTAGCGGGGCCCCTGGAAACACCATATATTTT.

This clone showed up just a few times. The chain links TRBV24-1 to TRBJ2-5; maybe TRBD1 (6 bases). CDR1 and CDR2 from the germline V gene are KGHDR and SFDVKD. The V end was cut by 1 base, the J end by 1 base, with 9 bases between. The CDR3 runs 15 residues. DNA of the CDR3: TGTGCCACCAGTGATTTTGGGACACCCCAAGAGACCCAGTACTTC. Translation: CATSDFGTPQETQYF.

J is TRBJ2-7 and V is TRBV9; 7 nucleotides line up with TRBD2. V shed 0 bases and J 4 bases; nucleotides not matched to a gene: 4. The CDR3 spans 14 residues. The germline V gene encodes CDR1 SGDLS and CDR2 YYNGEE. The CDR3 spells CASSVASGGYEQYF. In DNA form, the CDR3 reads TGTGCCAGCAGCGTAGCCTCGGGGGGTTACGAGCAGTACTTC. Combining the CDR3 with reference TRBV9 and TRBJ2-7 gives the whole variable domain DSGVTQTPKHLITATGQRVTLRCSPRSGDLSVYWYQQSLDQGLQFLIQYYNGEERAKGNILERFSAQQFPDLHSELNLSSLELGDSALYFCASSVASGGYEQYFGPGTRLTVT.

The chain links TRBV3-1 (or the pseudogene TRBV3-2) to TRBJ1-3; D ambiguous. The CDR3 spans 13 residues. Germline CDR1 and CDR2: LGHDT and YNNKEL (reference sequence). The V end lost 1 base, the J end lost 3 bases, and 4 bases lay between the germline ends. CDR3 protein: CASSQVIGNTIYF. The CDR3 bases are TGTGCCAGCAGCCAAGTAATTGGAAACACCATATATTTT.

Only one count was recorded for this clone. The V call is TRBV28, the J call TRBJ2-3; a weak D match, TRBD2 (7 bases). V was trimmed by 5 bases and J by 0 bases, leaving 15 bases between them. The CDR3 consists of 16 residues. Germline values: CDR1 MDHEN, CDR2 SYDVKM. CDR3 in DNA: TGTGCCAGCAGTCAATGGGGGGGGCTTAGCACAGATACGCAGTATTTT. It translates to CASSQWGGLSTDTQYF.

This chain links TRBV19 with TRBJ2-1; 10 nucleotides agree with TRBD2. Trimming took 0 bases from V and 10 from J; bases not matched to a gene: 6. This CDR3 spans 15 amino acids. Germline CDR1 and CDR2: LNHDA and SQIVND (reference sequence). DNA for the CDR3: TGTGCCAGTAGTATAGAAGCGGGGGGGCGCGGGGAGCAGTTCTTC. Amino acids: CASSIEAGGRGEQFF.

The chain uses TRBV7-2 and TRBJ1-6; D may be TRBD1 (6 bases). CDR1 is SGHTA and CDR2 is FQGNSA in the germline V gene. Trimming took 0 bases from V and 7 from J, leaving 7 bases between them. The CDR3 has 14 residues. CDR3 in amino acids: CASSLAQGNSPLHF. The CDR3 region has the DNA TGTGCCAGCAGCTTAGCGCAGGGGAATTCACCCCTCCACTTT.

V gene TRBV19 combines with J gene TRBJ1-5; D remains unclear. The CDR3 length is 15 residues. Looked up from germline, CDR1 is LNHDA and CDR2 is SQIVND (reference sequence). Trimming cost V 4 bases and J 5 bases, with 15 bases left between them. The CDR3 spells CASSTQVGSYQPQHF. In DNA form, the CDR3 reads TGTGCCAGTAGTACCCAGGTAGGCTCTTATCAGCCCCAGCATTTT.

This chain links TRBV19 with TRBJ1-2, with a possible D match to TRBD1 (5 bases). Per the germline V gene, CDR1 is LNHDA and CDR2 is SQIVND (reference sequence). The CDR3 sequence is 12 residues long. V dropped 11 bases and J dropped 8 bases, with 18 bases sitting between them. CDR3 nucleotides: TGTGCCTCCCGCGCAGGGTTCGAAGGCTACACCTTC. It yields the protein CASRAGFEGYTF.

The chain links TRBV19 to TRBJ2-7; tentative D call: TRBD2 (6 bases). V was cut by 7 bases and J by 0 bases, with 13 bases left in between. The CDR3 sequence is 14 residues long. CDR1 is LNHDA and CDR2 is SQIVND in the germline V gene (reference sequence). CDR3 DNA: TGTGCCAGTACGGAGGGACCCCCCTCCTACGAGCAGTACTTC. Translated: CASTEGPPSYEQYF. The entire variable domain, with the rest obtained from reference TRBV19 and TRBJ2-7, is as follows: DGGITQSPKYLFRKEGQNVTLSCEQNLNHDAMYWYRQDPGQGLRLIYYSQIVNDFQKGDIAEGYSVSREKKESFPLTVTSAQKNPTAFYLCASTEGPPSYEQYFGPGTRLTVT.

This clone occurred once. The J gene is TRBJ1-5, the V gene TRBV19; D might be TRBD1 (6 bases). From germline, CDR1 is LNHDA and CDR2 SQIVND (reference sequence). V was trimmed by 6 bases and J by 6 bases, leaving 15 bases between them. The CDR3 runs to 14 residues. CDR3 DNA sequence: TGTGCCAGTAGCCCGGGGGGGCTGGGTCAGCCCCAGCATTTT. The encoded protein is CASSPGGLGQPQHF.

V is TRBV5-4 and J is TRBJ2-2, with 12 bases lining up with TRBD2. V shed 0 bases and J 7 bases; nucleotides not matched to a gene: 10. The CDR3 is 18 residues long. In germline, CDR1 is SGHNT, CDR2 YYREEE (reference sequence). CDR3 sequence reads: CASSLALAGGPRHGELFF. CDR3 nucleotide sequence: TGTGCCAGCAGCTTGGCACTAGCGGGGGGCCCACGCCACGGGGAGCTGTTTTTT.

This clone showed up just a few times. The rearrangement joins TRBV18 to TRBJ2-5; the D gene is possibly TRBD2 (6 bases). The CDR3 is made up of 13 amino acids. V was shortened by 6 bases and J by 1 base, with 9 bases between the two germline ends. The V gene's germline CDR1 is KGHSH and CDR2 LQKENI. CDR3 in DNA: TGTGCCAGCTCCGTGGGACTCCAAGAGACCCAGTACTTC. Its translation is CASSVGLQETQYF.

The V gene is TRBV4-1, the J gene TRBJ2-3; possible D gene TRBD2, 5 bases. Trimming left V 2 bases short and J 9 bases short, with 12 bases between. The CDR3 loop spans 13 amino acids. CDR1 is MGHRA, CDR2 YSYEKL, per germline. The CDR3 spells CASSQPGSPTQYF. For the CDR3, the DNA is TGCGCCAGCAGCCAACCGGGGTCCCCAACGCAGTATTTT.

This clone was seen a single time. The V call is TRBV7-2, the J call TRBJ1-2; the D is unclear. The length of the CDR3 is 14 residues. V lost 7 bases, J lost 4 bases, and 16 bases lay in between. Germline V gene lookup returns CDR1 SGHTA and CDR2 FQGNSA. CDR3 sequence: CASTPPAAPYGYTF. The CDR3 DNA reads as TGTGCCAGCACCCCCCCCGCGGCACCCTATGGCTACACCTTC.

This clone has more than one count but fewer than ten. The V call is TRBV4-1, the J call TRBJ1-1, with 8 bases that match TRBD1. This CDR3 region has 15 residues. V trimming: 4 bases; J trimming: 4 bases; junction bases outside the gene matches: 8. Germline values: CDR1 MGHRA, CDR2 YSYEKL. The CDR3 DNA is TGCGCCAGCAGCCTGTCCGGACAGGGAGTCACTGAAGCTTTCTTT. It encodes CASSLSGQGVTEAFF.

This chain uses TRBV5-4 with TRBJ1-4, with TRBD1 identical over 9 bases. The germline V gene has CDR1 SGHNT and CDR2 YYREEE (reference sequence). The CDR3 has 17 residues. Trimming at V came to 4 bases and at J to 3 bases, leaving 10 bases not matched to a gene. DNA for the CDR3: TGTGCCAGCAGCCAGGGGGGACAGGGTGTATCTAATGAAAAACTGTTTTTT. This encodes CASSQGGQGVSNEKLFF.

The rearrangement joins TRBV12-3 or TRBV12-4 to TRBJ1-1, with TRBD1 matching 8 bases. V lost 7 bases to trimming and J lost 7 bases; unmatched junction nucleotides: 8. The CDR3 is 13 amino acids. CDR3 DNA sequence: TGTGCCAGCACTCTAGGACAGGGTGATGAAGCTTTCTTT. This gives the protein CASTLGQGDEAFF.

The CDR3: CASSSPASRSTGELFF. CDR3 nucleotides: TGTGCCAGCAGTTCCCCCGCGTCCCGGAGCACCGGGGAGCTGTTTTTT. The rearrangement links TRBV28 to TRBJ2-2; D gene ambiguous. CDR3 length equals 16 residues. Trimming stripped 4 bases from V and 4 bases from J, with 16 bases between. Germline values: CDR1 MDHEN, CDR2 SYDVKM.

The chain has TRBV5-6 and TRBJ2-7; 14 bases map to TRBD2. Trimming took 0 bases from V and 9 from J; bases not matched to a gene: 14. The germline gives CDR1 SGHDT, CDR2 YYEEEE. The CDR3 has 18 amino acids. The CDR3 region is CASSLGGLAGGQLSGQYF. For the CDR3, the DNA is TGTGCCAGCAGCTTGGGAGGACTAGCGGGGGGCCAACTGTCGGGGCAGTACTTC.

The CDR3 is CAWRGGRADTIPLMVPQHF. CDR3 nucleotide sequence: TGTGCCTGGAGGGGAGGGAGGGCCGACACAATCCCATTGATGGTGCCCCAGCATTTT. The chain combines TRBV30 with TRBJ1-5; no reliable D call. Germline V lookup: CDR1 GTSNPN, CDR2 SVGIG (reference sequence). The CDR3 is 19 residues long. V gave up 3 bases and J gave up 9 bases, with 33 bases separating them.